This T cell receptor (beta chain) was found in a study of regulatory T cells in long-lasting Graves disease. The CDR3 is made up of 16 amino acids. Trimming removed 5 bases from V and 2 bases from J, with 13 bases in between. Germline CDR1 and CDR2: MDHEN and SYDVKM. Noted time point: newly diagnosed GD, antithyroid drugs for less than 3 months. The TCR library used RNA extracted from PBMCs. Assembly of TCR beta libraries relied on iRepertoire HTBI primers together with Arm-PCR of CDR3 regions. TCRdb used MiXCR to reprocess the multiplex PCR reads, holding one entry per CDR3 protein. In the table there are under 300,000 distinct CDR3 sequences, about 17% of which are singletons.

The source is a female donor with Graves disease. The specimen was peripheral blood mononuclear cells (PBMCs), collected at new diagnosis, from a patient treated with antithyroid drugs. The V gene is TRBV28, the J gene TRBJ2-6; D is perhaps TRBD1 (6 bases). In DNA, the CDR3 is TGTGCCAGCAGTCCACTGACAGGCCCTGGGGCCAACGTCCTGACTTTC. It yields the protein CASSPLTGPGANVLTF.